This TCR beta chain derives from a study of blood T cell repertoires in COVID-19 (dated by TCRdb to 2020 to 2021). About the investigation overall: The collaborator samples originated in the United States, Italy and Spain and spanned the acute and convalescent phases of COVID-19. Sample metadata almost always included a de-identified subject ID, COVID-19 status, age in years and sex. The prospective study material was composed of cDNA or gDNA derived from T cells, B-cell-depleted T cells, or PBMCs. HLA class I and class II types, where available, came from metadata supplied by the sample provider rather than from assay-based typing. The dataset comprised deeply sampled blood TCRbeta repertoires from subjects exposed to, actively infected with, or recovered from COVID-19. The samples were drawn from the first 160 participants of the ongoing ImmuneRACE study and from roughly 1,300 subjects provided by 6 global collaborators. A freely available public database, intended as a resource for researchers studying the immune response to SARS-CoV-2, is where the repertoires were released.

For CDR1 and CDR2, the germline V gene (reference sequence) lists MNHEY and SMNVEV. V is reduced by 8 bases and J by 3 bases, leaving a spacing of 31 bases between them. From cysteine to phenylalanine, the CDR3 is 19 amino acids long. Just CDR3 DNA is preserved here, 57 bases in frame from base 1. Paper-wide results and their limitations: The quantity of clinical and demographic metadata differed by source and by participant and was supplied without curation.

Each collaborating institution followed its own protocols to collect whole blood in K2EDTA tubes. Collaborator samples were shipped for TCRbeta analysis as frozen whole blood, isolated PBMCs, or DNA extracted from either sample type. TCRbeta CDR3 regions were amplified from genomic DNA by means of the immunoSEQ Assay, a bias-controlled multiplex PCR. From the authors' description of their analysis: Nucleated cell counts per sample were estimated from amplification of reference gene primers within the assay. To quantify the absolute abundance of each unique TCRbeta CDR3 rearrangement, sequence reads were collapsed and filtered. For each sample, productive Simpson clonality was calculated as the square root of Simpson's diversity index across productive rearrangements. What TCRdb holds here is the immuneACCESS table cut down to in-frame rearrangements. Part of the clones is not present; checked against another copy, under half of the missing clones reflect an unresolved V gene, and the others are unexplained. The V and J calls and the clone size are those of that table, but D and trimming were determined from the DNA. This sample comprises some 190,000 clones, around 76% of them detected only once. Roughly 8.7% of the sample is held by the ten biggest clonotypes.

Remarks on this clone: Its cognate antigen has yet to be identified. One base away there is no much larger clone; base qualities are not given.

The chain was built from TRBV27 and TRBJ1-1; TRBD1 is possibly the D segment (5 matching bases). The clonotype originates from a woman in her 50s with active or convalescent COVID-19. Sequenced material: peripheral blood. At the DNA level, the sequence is TGTGCCAGCTATATTAGAATCCGGGACGGGGGGTCGGTTTACACTGAAGCTTTCTTT. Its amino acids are CASYIRIRDGGSVYTEAFF.